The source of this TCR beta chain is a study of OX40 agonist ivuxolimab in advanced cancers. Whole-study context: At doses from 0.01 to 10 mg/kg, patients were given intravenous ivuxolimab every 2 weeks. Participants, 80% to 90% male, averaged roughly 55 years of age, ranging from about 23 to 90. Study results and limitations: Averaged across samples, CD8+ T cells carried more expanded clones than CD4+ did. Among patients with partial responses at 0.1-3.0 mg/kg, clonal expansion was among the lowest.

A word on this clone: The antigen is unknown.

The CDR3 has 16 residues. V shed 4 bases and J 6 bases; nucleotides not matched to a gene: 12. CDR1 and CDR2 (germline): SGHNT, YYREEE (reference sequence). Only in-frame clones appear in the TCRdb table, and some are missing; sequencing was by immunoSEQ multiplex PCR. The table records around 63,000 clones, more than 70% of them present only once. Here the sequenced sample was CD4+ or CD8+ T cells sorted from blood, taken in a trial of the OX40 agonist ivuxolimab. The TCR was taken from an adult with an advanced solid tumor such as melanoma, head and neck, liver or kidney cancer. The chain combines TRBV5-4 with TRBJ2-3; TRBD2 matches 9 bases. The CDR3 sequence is CASSGRVAGGPDTQYF. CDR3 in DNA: TGTGCCAGCAGCGGGAGAGTTGCGGGAGGGCCTGATACGCAGTATTTT.